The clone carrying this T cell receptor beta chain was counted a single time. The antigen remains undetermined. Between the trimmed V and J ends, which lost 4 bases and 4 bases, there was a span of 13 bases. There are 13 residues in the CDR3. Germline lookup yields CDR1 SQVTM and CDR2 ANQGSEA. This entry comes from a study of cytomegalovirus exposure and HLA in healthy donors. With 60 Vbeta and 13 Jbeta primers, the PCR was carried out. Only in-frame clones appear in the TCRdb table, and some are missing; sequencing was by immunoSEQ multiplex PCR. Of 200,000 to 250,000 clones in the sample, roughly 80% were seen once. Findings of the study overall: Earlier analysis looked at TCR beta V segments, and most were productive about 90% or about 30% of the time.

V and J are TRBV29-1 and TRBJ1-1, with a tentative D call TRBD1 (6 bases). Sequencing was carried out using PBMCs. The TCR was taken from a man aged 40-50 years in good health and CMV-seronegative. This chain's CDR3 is CSVVQGGATEAFF. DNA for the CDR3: TGCAGCGTTGTACAGGGAGGGGCCACTGAAGCTTTCTTT.